A selection of T cell receptor beta chains follows, all from one sample in a study of T cells after somatic rescue of genetic block. The method was immunoSEQ multiplex PCR; TCRdb's version includes in-frame clones alone and lacks a portion of them. This sample yields about 15,000 clones, of which under 80% are seen a single time; 25% to 30% belongs to the top ten. Sample: peripheral blood mononuclear cells (PBMCs). Receptor source: a man between 18 and 35 years old. CDR3s include the opening cysteine and the closing phenylalanine or tryptophan. The D gene is left open where the match is weak. Clone size appears in some rows only: once, few, many, or a class for an expanded clone.

J	size	V	D	DNA	CDR3
TRBJ1-1	-	TRBV19	-	TGTGCCAGTAGTCCCCTGGCAGGGGAAGCTTTCTTT	CASSPLAGEAFF
TRBJ2-7	once	TRBV28	TRBD2	TGTGCCAGCAGTCCGCCGGGACTAGCGGGACGATACTCCTACGAGCAGTACTTC	CASSPPGLAGRYSYEQYF
TRBJ2-7	-	TRBV11-1	-	TGTGCCAGCAGCCCAGTTTATAGCTCCTACGAGCAGTACTTC	CASSPVYSSYEQYF
TRBJ2-3	-	TRBV7-9	TRBD2	TGTGCCAGCAGCTTATTATGGCGGGAGGTAGATACGCAGTATTTT	CASSLLWREVDTQYF
TRBJ2-1	-	TRBV15	-	TGTGCCACCAGCAGAGATAGCCGTCTGAGTCGGATCAACAATGAGCAGTTCTTC	CATSRDSRLSRINNEQFF
TRBJ1-1	-	TRBV14	-	TGTGCCAGCAGCCAAGTTGTAGGGACCACTGAAGCTTTCTTT	CASSQVVGTTEAFF
TRBJ1-3	-	TRBV18	TRBD1	TGTGCCAGCTCACCACCACAGGGGGCGCATGGAAACACCATATATTTT	CASSPPQGAHGNTIYF
TRBJ1-5	-	TRBV16	-	TGTGCCAGCAGCCCCTACGGGCAGGGAAGGGAGCCCCAGCATTTT	CASSPYGQGREPQHF
TRBJ1-1	-	TRBV7-3	-	TGTGCCAGCATAACAGAGGGGAACACTGAAGCTTTCTTT	CASITEGNTEAFF
TRBJ2-3	-	TRBV19	TRBD1	TGTGCCAGTAGTAGCTTGACAGGGGACCGCAGGGATACGCAGTATTTT	CASSSLTGDRRDTQYF
TRBJ2-2	-	TRBV7-3	-	TGTGCCAGCAGCTTAGTAGGAGGGGAGCTGTTTTTT	CASSLVGGELFF
TRBJ1-1	few	TRBV7-3	-	TGTGCCAGCAGCTTGCAGGGACGGGGCACTGAAGCTTTCTTT	CASSLQGRGTEAFF
TRBJ1-3	-	TRBV6-5	TRBD1	TGTGCCAGCAGAACGACAGGGATAAACACCATATATTTT	CASRTTGINTIYF
TRBJ2-2	-	TRBV27	TRBD1	TGTGCCAGCAGTTTAGACAGGGGGGACACCGGGGAGCTGTTTTTT	CASSLDRGDTGELFF
TRBJ2-5	-	TRBV6-5	TRBD1	TGTGCCAGCAGTTCCTTCGAGGGGGCCCGAGAGACCCAGTACTTC	CASSSFEGARETQYF
TRBJ2-1	-	TRBV6-1	TRBD2	TGTGCCAGCAGTGGAAATAGCGGGGGGAAACACAATGAGCAGTTCTTC	CASSGNSGGKHNEQFF
TRBJ2-3	few	TRBV28	-	TGTGCCAGCAGCACCGCAGATACGCAGTATTTT	CASSTADTQYF